This section outlines one T cell receptor (beta chain) sequence together with its context. The data are from a study of blood T cell repertoires in COVID-19. Study information: The cDNA or gDNA used as material had been derived from T cells, B-cell-depleted T cells, or PBMCs.

In the authors' methods: By means of reference gene primer amplification, nucleated cell counts were estimated. Profiled with immunoSEQ multiplex PCR; TCRdb holds only in-frame clones, not every one. V and J calls and clone size are given by that table; D and trimming were obtained from the DNA. The table shows 200,000 to 250,000 clones, with roughly 85% occurring only once. The cohort comprised adults aged about 18 to 90 years residing in approximately 25 US areas. Researchers sorted participants into cohorts using their self-reported clinical history. The sample taken for sequencing was PBMCs or T cells enriched from blood (not recorded which). This receptor was obtained from a man under 40 who had recovered from COVID-19.

The CDR3 spells CASSPQTGRARSEAFF. CDR3 sequence (DNA): TGTGCCAGCAGCCCACAAACTGGGAGGGCCAGGTCTGAAGCTTTCTTT. V and J are TRBV9 and TRBJ1-1, with unresolved D. This CDR3 has 16 amino acids. The germline gives CDR1 SGDLS, CDR2 YYNGEE. V dropped 4 bases and J dropped 6 bases, with 22 bases sitting between them.